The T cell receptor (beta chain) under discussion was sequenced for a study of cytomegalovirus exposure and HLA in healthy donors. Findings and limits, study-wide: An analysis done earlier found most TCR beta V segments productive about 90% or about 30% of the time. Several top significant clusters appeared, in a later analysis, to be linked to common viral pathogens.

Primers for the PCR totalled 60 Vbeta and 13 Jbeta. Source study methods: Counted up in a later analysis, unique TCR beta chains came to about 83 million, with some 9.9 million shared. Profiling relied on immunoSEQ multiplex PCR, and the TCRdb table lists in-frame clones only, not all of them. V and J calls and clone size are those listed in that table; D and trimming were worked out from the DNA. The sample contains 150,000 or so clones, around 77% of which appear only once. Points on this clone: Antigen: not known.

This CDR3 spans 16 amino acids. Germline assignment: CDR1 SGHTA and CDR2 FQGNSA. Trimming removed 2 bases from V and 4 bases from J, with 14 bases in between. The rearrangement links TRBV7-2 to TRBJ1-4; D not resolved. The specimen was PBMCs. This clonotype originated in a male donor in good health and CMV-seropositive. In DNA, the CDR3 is TGTGCCAGCAGCTTAAGAGGCACGGGAAATAATGAAAAACTGTTTTTT. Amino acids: CASSLRGTGNNEKLFF.